This TCR beta chain came from a study of T cells after yellow fever vaccination. On the study more broadly: Low-cell-number fractions were prepared with SMART-Seq v4 Ultra Low Input.

From the 5' RACE reads, TCRdb called clonotypes with MiXCR, one entry per CDR3 protein. The sample contains 240,000 or so distinct CDR3 sequences, 6.5% to 8.5% of which appear only once. This clonotype was observed a few times. The germline gives CDR1 LGHDT, CDR2 YNNKEL (reference sequence). Trimming stripped 0 bases from V and 8 bases from J, with 13 bases between. The CDR3 sequence is 14 residues long. The chain joins TRBV3-1 to TRBJ1-1; no clear D. The TCR sequence derives from a man between 25 and 39 years old who received the YFV17D yellow fever vaccine. Sequencing used CD4+ T cells sorted from PBMCs, obtained 15 days after the yellow fever booster vaccination. The CDR3 reads CASSQEVGTLEAFF. CDR3 DNA sequence: TGTGCCAGCAGCCAAGAGGTCGGTACACTGGAAGCTTTCTTT.